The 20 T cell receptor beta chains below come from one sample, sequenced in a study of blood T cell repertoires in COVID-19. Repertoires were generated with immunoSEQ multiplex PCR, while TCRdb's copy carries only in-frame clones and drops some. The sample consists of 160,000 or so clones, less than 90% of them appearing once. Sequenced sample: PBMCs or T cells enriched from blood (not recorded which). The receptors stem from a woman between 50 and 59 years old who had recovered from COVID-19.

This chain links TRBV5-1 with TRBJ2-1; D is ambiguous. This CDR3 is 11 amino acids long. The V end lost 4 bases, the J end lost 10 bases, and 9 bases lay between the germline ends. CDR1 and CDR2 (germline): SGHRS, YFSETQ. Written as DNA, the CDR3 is TGCGCCAGCAGCGACTTTAAGGAGCAGTTCTTC. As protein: CASSDFKEQFF.

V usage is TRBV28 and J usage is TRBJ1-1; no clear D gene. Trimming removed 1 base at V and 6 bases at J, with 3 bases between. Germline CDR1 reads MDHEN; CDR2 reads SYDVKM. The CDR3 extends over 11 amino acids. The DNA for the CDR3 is TGTGCCAGCAGTTTATCATCTGAAGCTTTCTTT. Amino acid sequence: CASSLSSEAFF.

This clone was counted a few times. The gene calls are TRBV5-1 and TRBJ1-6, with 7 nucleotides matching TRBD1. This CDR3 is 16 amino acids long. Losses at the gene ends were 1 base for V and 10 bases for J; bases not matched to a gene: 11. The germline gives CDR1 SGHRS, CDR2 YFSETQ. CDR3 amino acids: CASSLSLGQGGSPLHF. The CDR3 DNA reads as TGCGCCAGCAGCTTGAGTTTAGGGCAGGGGGGCTCACCCCTCCACTTT.

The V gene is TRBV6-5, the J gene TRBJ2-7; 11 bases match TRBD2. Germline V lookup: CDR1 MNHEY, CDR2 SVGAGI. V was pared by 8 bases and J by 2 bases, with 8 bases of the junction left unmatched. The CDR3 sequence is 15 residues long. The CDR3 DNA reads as TGTGCCAGCCTAGACCTGACTAGCGGGACCTACGAGCAGTACTTC. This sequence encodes CASLDLTSGTYEQYF.

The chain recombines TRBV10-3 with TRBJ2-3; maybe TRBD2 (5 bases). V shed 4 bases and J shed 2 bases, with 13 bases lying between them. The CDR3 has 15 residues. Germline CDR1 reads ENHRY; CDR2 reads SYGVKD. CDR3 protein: CAISGEGGPTDTQYF. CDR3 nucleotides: TGTGCCATCAGTGGAGAGGGCGGGCCCACAGATACGCAGTATTTT.

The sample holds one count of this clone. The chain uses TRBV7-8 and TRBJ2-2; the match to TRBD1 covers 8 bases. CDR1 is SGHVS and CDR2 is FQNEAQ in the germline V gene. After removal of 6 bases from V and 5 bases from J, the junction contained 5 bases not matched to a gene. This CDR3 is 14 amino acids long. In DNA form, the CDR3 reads TGTGCCAGCAGTTCAGGGGGCAGGACCGGGGAGCTGTTTTTT. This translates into CASSSGGRTGELFF.

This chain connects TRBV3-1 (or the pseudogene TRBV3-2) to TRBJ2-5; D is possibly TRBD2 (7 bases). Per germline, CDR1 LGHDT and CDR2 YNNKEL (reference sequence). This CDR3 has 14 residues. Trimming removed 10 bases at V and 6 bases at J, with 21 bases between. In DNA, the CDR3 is TGTGCCACCACCCAAGGGAGGGGGGGGCAGACCCAGTACTTC. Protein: CATTQGRGGQTQYF.

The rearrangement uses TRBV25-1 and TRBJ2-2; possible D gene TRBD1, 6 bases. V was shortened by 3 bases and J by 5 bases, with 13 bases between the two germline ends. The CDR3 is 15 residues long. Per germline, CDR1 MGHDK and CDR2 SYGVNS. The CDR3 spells CASSDNQGLTGELFF. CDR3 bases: TGTGCCAGCAGTGATAACCAGGGGCTTACCGGGGAGCTGTTTTTT.

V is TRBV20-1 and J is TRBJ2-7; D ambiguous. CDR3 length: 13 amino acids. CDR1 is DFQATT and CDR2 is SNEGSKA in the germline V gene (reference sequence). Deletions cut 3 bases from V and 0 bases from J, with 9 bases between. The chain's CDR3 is CSASLPSSYEQYF. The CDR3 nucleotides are TGCAGTGCTAGTCTCCCGAGCTCCTACGAGCAGTACTTC.

CDR3 region: CAISGQGPGEKLFF. CDR3 coding DNA: TGTGCCATCAGTGGGCAGGGGCCAGGGGAAAAACTGTTTTTT. The genes are TRBV10-3 and TRBJ1-4; D is possibly TRBD1 (6 bases). The CDR3 runs to 14 residues. V was pared by 4 bases and J by 8 bases, with 14 bases between. CDR1 and CDR2 (germline): ENHRY, SYGVKD.

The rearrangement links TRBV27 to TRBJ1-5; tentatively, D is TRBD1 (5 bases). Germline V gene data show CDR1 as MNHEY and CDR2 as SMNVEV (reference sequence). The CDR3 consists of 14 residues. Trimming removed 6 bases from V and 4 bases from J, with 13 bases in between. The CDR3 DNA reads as TGTGCCAGCAGAAACACAGGATCAAATCAGCCCCAGCATTTT. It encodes CASRNTGSNQPQHF.

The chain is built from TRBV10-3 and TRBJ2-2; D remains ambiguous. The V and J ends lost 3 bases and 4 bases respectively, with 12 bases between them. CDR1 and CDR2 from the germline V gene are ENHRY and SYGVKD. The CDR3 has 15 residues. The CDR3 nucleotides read TGTGCCATCAGTGATAAGGAGCCCTCCACCGGGGAGCTGTTTTTT. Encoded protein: CAISDKEPSTGELFF.

Here the CDR3 reads CASSRTSGIVSDTQYF. CDR3 nucleotides: TGTGCCAGTAGTCGGACTAGCGGGATTGTTTCAGATACGCAGTATTTT. The chain joins TRBV19 to TRBJ2-3, with 12 bases fitting TRBD2. Trimming cost V 5 bases and J 4 bases; bases outside gene matches: 7. This CDR3 has 16 amino acids. Germline V gene data show CDR1 as LNHDA and CDR2 as SQIVND (reference sequence).

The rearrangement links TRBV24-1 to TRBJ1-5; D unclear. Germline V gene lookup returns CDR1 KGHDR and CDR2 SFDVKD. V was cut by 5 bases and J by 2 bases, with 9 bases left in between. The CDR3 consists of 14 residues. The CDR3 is CATSGGRGNQPQHF. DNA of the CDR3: TGTGCCACCAGTGGAGGCCGAGGCAATCAGCCCCAGCATTTT.

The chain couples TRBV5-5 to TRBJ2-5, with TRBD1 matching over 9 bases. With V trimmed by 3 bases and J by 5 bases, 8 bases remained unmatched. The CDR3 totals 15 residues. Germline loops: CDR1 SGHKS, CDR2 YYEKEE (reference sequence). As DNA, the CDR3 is TGTGCCAGCAGCTATGGACAGGGGCAGGGGGAGACCCAGTACTTC. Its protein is CASSYGQGQGETQYF.

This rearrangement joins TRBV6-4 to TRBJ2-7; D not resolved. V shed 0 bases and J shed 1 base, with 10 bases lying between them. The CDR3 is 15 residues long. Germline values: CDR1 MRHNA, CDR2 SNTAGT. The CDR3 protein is CASSDSKPRSYEQYF. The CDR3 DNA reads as TGTGCCAGCAGTGACTCGAAGCCCAGGTCCTACGAGCAGTACTTC.

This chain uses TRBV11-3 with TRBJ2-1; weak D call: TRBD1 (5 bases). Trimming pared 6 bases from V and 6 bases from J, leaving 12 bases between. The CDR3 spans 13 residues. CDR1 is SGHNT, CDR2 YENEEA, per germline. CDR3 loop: CASSLKGINEQFF. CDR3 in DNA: TGTGCCAGCAGTCTCAAGGGGATCAATGAGCAGTTCTTC.

For the CDR3, the DNA is TGTGCCAGCAGTGATAGTCTGGGGACAGGGGGTTGGGTGGGTAAAAACATTCAGTACTTC. Encoded protein: CASSDSLGTGGWVGKNIQYF. The genes are TRBV6-1 and TRBJ2-4, with TRBD1 identical over 11 bases. The CDR3 consists of 20 residues. Germline V CDR1 and CDR2: MNHNS, SASEGT. V shed 3 bases, J shed 4 bases, and the junction held 17 bases outside the gene matches.

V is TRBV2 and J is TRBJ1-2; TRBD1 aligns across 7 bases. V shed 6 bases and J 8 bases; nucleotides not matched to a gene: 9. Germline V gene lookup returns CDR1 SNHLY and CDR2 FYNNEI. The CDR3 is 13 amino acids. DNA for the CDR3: TGTGCCAGCAGCGCGACAGGGCTGGAAGGCTACACCTTC. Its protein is CASSATGLEGYTF.

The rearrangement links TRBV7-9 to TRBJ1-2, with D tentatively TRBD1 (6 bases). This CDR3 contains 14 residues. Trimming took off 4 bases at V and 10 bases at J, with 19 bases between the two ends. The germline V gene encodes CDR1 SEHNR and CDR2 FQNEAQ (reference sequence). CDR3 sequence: CASSSQTRTDPYTF. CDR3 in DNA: TGTGCCAGCAGCTCCCAGACGAGGACAGACCCCTACACCTTC.